This is a list of T cell receptor beta chains from one sample in a study of lymphopenia after photon versus proton radiotherapy. The table came from immunoSEQ multiplex PCR; TCRdb's copy has only in-frame clones and leaves some out. The sample lists around 150,000 clones; 80% to 90% were seen once. This material consisted of peripheral blood, taken from a patient treated with photon-based radiotherapy. These receptors came from a man aged 50 to 60 with gastric cancer. CDR3s include the opening cysteine and the closing phenylalanine or tryptophan. D genes are given only for firm matches. Clone size is not always given. Where it is, it says once, few, many or a class for expanded clones.

>TRBV10-2|.|.|TRBJ2-1
TGCGCCAGCAGTGAGTCGAGCTCCTACAATGAGCAGTTCTTC
CASSESSSYNEQFF
>TRBV7-2|.|.|TRBJ2-3
TGTGCCAGCAGCGGGACGTCTTCACCCCTTCATTTT
CASSGTSSPLHF
>TRBV19|.|.|TRBJ1-1
TGTGCCAGTAGTATAGGAGTCAGACCTTCGAACACTGAAGCTTTCTTT
CASSIGVRPSNTEAFF
>TRBV13|.|.|TRBJ2-1
TGTGCCAGCAGCTTAGGGTTGGGCGGGGGCCCGAAGGCCTACAATGAGCAGTTCTTC
CASSLGLGGGPKAYNEQFF
>TRBV4-1|.|.|TRBJ1-4
TGCGCCAGCAGCCGGGATTCTGTCGGATCGGCTAATGAAAAACTGTTTTTT
CASSRDSVGSANEKLFF
>TRBV5-1|few|.|TRBJ2-7
TGCGCCAGCAGCGAAAACAGTGCCGTCTCCTACGAGCAGTACTTC
CASSENSAVSYEQYF
>TRBV30|.|.|TRBJ1-3
TGTGCCTTGGCCTCGAGAAACACCATATATTTT
CALASRNTIYF
>TRBV7-9|few|TRBD1|TRBJ1-2
TGTGCCAGCAGCTTATTAGGGACAGGGGGCAATGGCTACACCTTC
CASSLLGTGGNGYTF
>TRBV7-2|.|.|TRBJ2-7
TGTGCCAGCAGCTCGGGGTGGGGCTACGAGCAGTACTTC
CASSSGWGYEQYF
>TRBV11-3|.|TRBD1|TRBJ2-7
TGTGCCAGCAGCCCTAGGACAGGGGGCTCCTACGAGCAGTACTTC
CASSPRTGGSYEQYF
>TRBV7-3|once|TRBD1|TRBJ2-5
TGTGCCAGCAGCCCCGGACAGGGGGCGCGAGAGACCCAGTACTTC
CASSPGQGARETQYF
>TRBV11-2|.|TRBD1|TRBJ2-3
TGTGCCAGCAGTTCTCAGGGGGCAGATACGCAGTATTTT
CASSSQGADTQYF
>TRBV4-2|.|TRBD2|TRBJ2-2
TGTGCCAGCAGCCAGGTAGCGGGAAGGCGCACCGGGGAGCTGTTTTTT
CASSQVAGRRTGELFF
>TRBV2|.|TRBD2|TRBJ2-7
TGTGCCAGCAGTGAGGGACTAGCGGGAGGATACGAGCAGTACTTC
CASSEGLAGGYEQYF
>TRBV15|.|.|TRBJ1-1
TGTGCCACCAGCCCAGGCGACATGAACACTGAAGCTTTCTTT
CATSPGDMNTEAFF
>TRBV18|.|TRBD1|TRBJ2-7
TGTGCCAGCTCACCTTCAGGGACAGGGGACGAGCAGTACTTC
CASSPSGTGDEQYF
>TRBV11-2|.|.|TRBJ1-2
TGTGCCAGCAGCTCCCTAAAGGACAGCCGGCGTGACTATGGCTACACCTTC
CASSSLKDSRRDYGYTF
>TRBV5-5|.|.|TRBJ1-3
TGTGCCAGCAGCTTGGTTATTGCAGGGGCAAACACCATATATTTT
CASSLVIAGANTIYF
>TRBV2|.|.|TRBJ2-3
TGTGCCAGCAGTGAAGAGGCTACCCGCACAGATACGCAGTATTTT
CASSEEATRTDTQYF
>TRBV2|.|TRBD2|TRBJ2-3
TGTGCCAGCAGAGTAAGCCTTCGGGGGAGGGGTACAGATACGCAGTATTTT
CASRVSLRGRGTDTQYF
>TRBV2|.|.|TRBJ1-5
TGTGCCAGCAGCGAGGAGGGGTGGAGGACCCAGCATTTT
CASSEEGWRTQHF
>TRBV6-5|.|.|TRBJ1-5
TGTGCCAGCAGTTACGACAGCGTTTCGCCCCAGCATTTT
CASSYDSVSPQHF
>TRBV2|.|.|TRBJ2-2
TGTGCCAGCAGTCCCTCTACCGGGAGAGAGACCGGGGAGCTGTTTTTT
CASSPSTGRETGELFF
>TRBV10-3|.|.|TRBJ1-6
TGTGCCATCGGGACTGCCTATAATTCACCCCTCCACTTT
CAIGTAYNSPLHF
>TRBV7-9|.|TRBD1|TRBJ2-7
TGTGCCAGCAGCCCCGACAGGGCCAACGAGCAGTACTTC
CASSPDRANEQYF
>TRBV5-1|.|TRBD1|TRBJ1-1
TGCGCCAGCAGCGCCCGGACAGGTGACACTGAAGCTTTCTTT
CASSARTGDTEAFF
>TRBV9|.|.|TRBJ1-4
TGTGCCAGCAGCGTGGGTCAGGGCCCTAATGAAAAACTGTTTTTT
CASSVGQGPNEKLFF
>TRBV5-1|.|TRBD2|TRBJ2-5
TGCGCCAGCAGATTAGGACTAGCGGGAGAGACCCAGTACTTC
CASRLGLAGETQYF
>TRBV28|.|.|TRBJ1-2
TGTGCCAGCGCCGGGACTTATTCTTACTATGGCTACACCTTC
CASAGTYSYYGYTF
>TRBV2|.|.|TRBJ1-1
TGTGCCAGCAATCAGTGGAACACTGAAGCTTTCTTT
CASNQWNTEAFF
>TRBV28|.|.|TRBJ2-5
TGTGCCAGCAGTCCCCGAGGTGGGGGCAAAGAGACCCAGTACTTC
CASSPRGGGKETQYF
>TRBV18|few|.|TRBJ2-3
TGTGCCAGCGAAAAAGACACAGATACGCAGTATTTT
CASEKDTDTQYF
>TRBV18|.|.|TRBJ1-2
TGTGCCAGCTCACCGGAACAGGTTCTGTACTATGGCTACACCTTC
CASSPEQVLYYGYTF
>TRBV7-2|.|.|TRBJ2-7
TGTGCCAGCAGAGGGGCGGGGTCTGGCGAGCAGTACTTC
CASRGAGSGEQYF
>TRBV5-1|.|.|TRBJ2-1
TGCGCCAGCAGCTTATCCGGGAGAGGGAATGAGCAGTTCTTC
CASSLSGRGNEQFF
>TRBV4-3|.|.|TRBJ2-3
TGCGCCAGCAGCCGTCGGGACACAGATACGCAGTATTTT
CASSRRDTDTQYF
>TRBV7-2|.|TRBD2|TRBJ2-7
TGTGCCAGCAGCTCTGGACTAGCGGGAGGGCCTCAAAGGTACGAGCAGTACTTC
CASSSGLAGGPQRYEQYF
>TRBV5-1|.|.|TRBJ2-5
TGCGCCAGCAGCCTCGATGGGACCCAGTACTTC
CASSLDGTQYF
>TRBV4-3|.|.|TRBJ2-6
TGCGCCAGCAGCCAAGTTGGCACCAACTCTGGGGCCAACGTCCTGACTTTC
CASSQVGTNSGANVLTF
>TRBV10-3|once|TRBD2|TRBJ2-3
TGTGCCATCAGATCGGGACTAGCGGGAGCCATAGATACGCAGTATTTT
CAIRSGLAGAIDTQYF
>TRBV6-6|.|.|TRBJ2-2
TGTGCCAGCAGGAGTAGCGGTCCCGGGGAGCTGTTTTTT
CASRSSGPGELFF
>TRBV27|.|.|TRBJ2-7
TGTGCCAGCAGTAAGACCGGGAACCTATACGAGCAGTACTTC
CASSKTGNLYEQYF
>TRBV30|.|.|TRBJ1-1
TGTGCCTGGTCGGGAGGGTGGGAAGCTTTCTTT
CAWSGGWEAFF
>TRBV6-5|.|.|TRBJ1-2
TGTGCCAGCAGTTACCTTACCGGGAACTACACCTTC
CASSYLTGNYTF
>TRBV7-9|.|TRBD1|TRBJ1-1
TGTGCCAGCAGCTTCGAATTGGGGACAGGGAACACTGAAGCTTTCTTT
CASSFELGTGNTEAFF
>TRBV4-3|.|.|TRBJ2-3
TGCGCCAGCAGCCAAGATGGGGTCCCGCGCACAGATACGCAGTATTTT
CASSQDGVPRTDTQYF
>TRBV5-8|.|.|TRBJ2-7
TGTGCCAGCAGCTTATCTAGGCCCTCCTACGAGCAGTACTTC
CASSLSRPSYEQYF
>TRBV4-1|.|.|TRBJ1-4
TGCGCCAGCAGCCAAGAAGGAGTAGAAAAACTGTTTTTT
CASSQEGVEKLFF
>TRBV19|.|.|TRBJ2-1
TGTGCCACCCAGGGAAATGAGCAGTTCTTC
CATQGNEQFF
>TRBV29-1|.|TRBD2|TRBJ2-3
TGCAGCCTCGTTGGGACTAGCGGGATGGCAGATACGCAGTATTTT
CSLVGTSGMADTQYF
>TRBV28|.|TRBD1|TRBJ2-7
TGTGCCAGCAGAGACAGGGGGGCCTACGAGCAGTACTTC
CASRDRGAYEQYF
>TRBV18|.|.|TRBJ2-5
TGTGCCAGCTCACAGGGGCTCCAAGAGACCCAGTACTTC
CASSQGLQETQYF
>TRBV19|.|TRBD2|TRBJ2-1
TGTGCCAGTAGCGGACTAGCGGGAGGGCGGGAGCAGTTCTTC
CASSGLAGGREQFF
>TRBV14|.|TRBD2|TRBJ2-3
TGTGCCAGCAGCCAAGATGGGGGACTAGCGGGAACAGATACGCAGTATTTT
CASSQDGGLAGTDTQYF
>TRBV5-4|.|TRBD1|TRBJ1-1
TGTGCCAGCAGCCCCGGGGGGACAGGGAACACTGAAGCTTTCTTT
CASSPGGTGNTEAFF
>TRBV18|once|.|TRBJ2-1
TGTGCCAGCTCACCTTCCTCGACAGACAATGAGCAGTTCTTC
CASSPSSTDNEQFF
>TRBV7-2|.|.|TRBJ2-1
TGTGCCATCAAAGACGGGCCTCGCGTCTTCTTC
CAIKDGPRVFF